The 26 T cell receptor beta chains below were found in one sample sequenced in a study of T-cell memory formation after mild COVID-19. MiXCR was run by TCRdb on the 5' RACE reads, yielding one entry per CDR3 protein. Of about 190,000 distinct CDR3 sequences listed, about a sixth are singletons. The specimen sequenced was PBMCs or a T cell subset sorted from them (not recorded which). The receptors shown here come from an adult woman who had mild COVID-19 (a few samples of this study predate the infection). Cell type and time point are not known.

The CDR3 DNA sequence: TGCAGCGTTCGGACGCGGGGGAACACCGGGGAGCTGTTTTTT. It translates to CSVRTRGNTGELFF. This sequence joins TRBV29-1 and TRBJ2-2, with a possible D match to TRBD2 (6 bases). The germline V gene encodes CDR1 SQVTM and CDR2 ANQGSEA. V gave up 5 bases and J gave up 1 base, with 11 bases separating them. The CDR3 has 14 amino acids.

This clonotype was observed a few times. This CDR3 is CASTELDLWRGYTF. In DNA form, the CDR3 reads TGTGCCAGTACAGAGCTGGATCTGTGGCGAGGCTACACCTTC. The V gene is TRBV19, the J gene TRBJ1-2; D is unclear. V was trimmed by 7 bases and J by 8 bases, leaving 20 bases between them. This CDR3 is built from 14 residues. Germline V gene data show CDR1 as LNHDA and CDR2 as SQIVND (reference sequence).

The DNA of the CDR3 is TGTGCCGGCGCCCGGGACCTATCCTCTGGAAACACCATATATTTT. As protein: CAGARDLSSGNTIYF. The chain joins TRBV30 to TRBJ1-3, with D tentatively TRBD1 (5 bases). The CDR3 length is 15 residues. With 8 bases removed from V and 0 bases from J, the gap between germline ends came to 17 bases. The germline V gene encodes CDR1 GTSNPN and CDR2 SVGIG (reference sequence).

This clonotype has a handful of counts. This chain uses TRBV7-9 with TRBJ2-7; D is unclear. The germline V gene encodes CDR1 SEHNR and CDR2 FQNEAQ (reference sequence). The CDR3 extends over 16 amino acids. Trimming removed 2 bases at V and 3 bases at J, with 17 bases between. The CDR3 here is CASSLPASGQNYEQYF. The CDR3 DNA reads as TGTGCCAGCAGCTTACCCGCCTCCGGGCAAAACTACGAGCAGTACTTC.

The genes are TRBV5-6 and TRBJ2-3; no clear D. V lost 4 bases, J lost 5 bases, and 14 bases lay in between. The CDR3 spans 14 residues. The germline CDR1 and CDR2 sequences are SGHDT and YYEEEE. The chain's CDR3 is CASSPPFSQDTQYF. In DNA, the CDR3 is TGTGCCAGCAGCCCCCCGTTCTCACAAGATACGCAGTATTTT.

About this clonotype itself: Compared with germline, one end of the junction differs, possibly owing to a read error. V is TRBV7-7 and J is TRBJ2-7; 7 nucleotides align to TRBD2. Germline V lookup: CDR1 SSHAT, CDR2 FNYEAQ (reference sequence). The CDR3 loop spans 14 amino acids. The chain's CDR3 is CASSLGPGGYEQYF. The CDR3 nucleotides are TGTGCTAGCAGCTTAGGTCCGGGGGGCTACGAGCAGTACTTC.

This clonotype was seen at least ten times. V usage is TRBV5-1 and J usage is TRBJ2-1; unclear D gene. There are 15 residues in the CDR3. Germline assignment: CDR1 SGHRS and CDR2 YFSETQ. Deletions cut 7 bases from V and 0 bases from J, with 14 bases between. Here the CDR3 reads CASRYDGSSYNEQFF. CDR3 bases: TGCGCCAGCCGATACGATGGAAGCTCCTACAATGAGCAGTTCTTC.

This clonotype was seen only a few times. This chain links TRBV10-3 with TRBJ2-7; 9 positions match TRBD1. In germline, CDR1 is ENHRY, CDR2 SYGVKD. The V and J ends lost 2 bases and 4 bases, in that order; junction bases with no gene match: 6. The CDR3 spans 15 residues. Here the CDR3 DNA reads TGTGCCATCAGTGAGACCGGGACAGGGAGTTACGAGCAGTACTTC. The encoded protein is CAISETGTGSYEQYF.

This clonotype appeared a few times. An end of the junction differs from the germline gene, which may be a read error. The J gene is TRBJ2-5, the V gene TRBV7-2, with 8 bases fitting TRBD2. Germline lookup yields CDR1 SGHTA and CDR2 FQGNSA. CDR3 size: 15 residues. This CDR3 is CASSLLFSGAGEGDF. As DNA, the CDR3 is TGTGCCAGCAGCCTCTTATTTAGCGGGGCTGGGGAGGGGGACTTC.

The sample holds a few counts of this clonotype. The chain has TRBV5-1 and TRBJ2-3; TRBD1 might be the D (5 bases). The CDR3 consists of 15 residues. Trimming stripped 1 base from V and 4 bases from J, with 13 bases between. Germline V CDR1 and CDR2: SGHRS, YFSETQ. The CDR3 coding sequence is TGCGCCAGCAGCTTGCAGGGTACGGATGCAGATACGCAGTATTTT. Translating it yields CASSLQGTDADTQYF.

This clonotype turned up a few times. V usage is TRBV5-1 and J usage is TRBJ1-1; D ambiguous. V lost 0 bases to trimming and J lost 5 bases, with 11 bases between them. The germline V gene encodes CDR1 SGHRS and CDR2 YFSETQ. The CDR3 consists of 14 residues. The CDR3 coding sequence is TGCGCCAGCAGCTTGGCTGGGGTCCGGACTGAAGCTTTCTTT. The encoded protein is CASSLAGVRTEAFF.

This rearrangement joins TRBV20-1 to TRBJ2-2; 7 positions match TRBD1. The length of the CDR3 is 16 residues. The germline CDR1 and CDR2 sequences are DFQATT and SNEGSKA (reference sequence). V lost 6 bases and J lost 0; bases outside the gene matches: 10. CDR3 nucleotides: TGCAGTGCGCTCCACCGACAGGGAGCGAACACCGGGGAGCTGTTTTTT. Its protein is CSALHRQGANTGELFF.

This clonotype has at least ten counts. The chain joins TRBV4-1 to TRBJ2-3, with 11 bases identical to TRBD2. The J segment lost 0 bases and the V segment lost 4 bases, leaving 9 bases of the junction unmatched. Germline V CDR1 and CDR2: MGHRA, YSYEKL. The CDR3 is 18 residues long. CDR3 in DNA: TGCGCCAGCAGCCGTATAGCGGGGGGGACCGCAAGCACAGATACGCAGTATTTT. Amino acid sequence: CASSRIAGGTASTDTQYF.

V usage is TRBV21-1 and J usage is TRBJ1-2; TRBD1 is the table's D call, not checked against the DNA. TRBV21-1 is a pseudogene locus. The CDR3 runs to 14 residues. The CDR3 DNA sequence: TGTGCCAGCAGCTACAGGGGAGAGGACTATGGCTACACCTTC. This encodes CASSYRGEDYGYTF.

V and J are TRBV29-1 and TRBJ2-7; TRBD2 agrees at 12 bases. The CDR3 length is 15 residues. CDR1 and CDR2 from the germline V gene are SQVTM and ANQGSEA. V lost 6 bases to trimming and J lost 4 bases; unmatched junction nucleotides: 10. CDR3: CSVRGTSGPVYEQYF. For the CDR3, the DNA is TGCAGCGTCCGAGGGACTAGCGGGCCTGTGTACGAGCAGTACTTC.

This clonotype has only a few counts. The V and J genes are TRBV6-5 and TRBJ1-1, with D possibly TRBD1 on 5 matching bases. Germline lookup yields CDR1 MNHEY and CDR2 SVGAGI. The CDR3 covers 13 residues. The V and J ends lost 3 bases and 8 bases respectively, with 13 bases between them. CDR3 protein: CASSYGANREAFF. The CDR3, as DNA: TGTGCCAGCAGTTATGGTGCCAACAGGGAAGCTTTCTTT.

This clonotype showed up many times. The rearrangement uses TRBV4-2 and TRBJ2-5; 8 bases align to TRBD2. Unmatched junction bases numbered 4, after V lost 2 bases and J lost 2 bases. CDR1 LGHNA and CDR2 YNFKEQ come from the germline V gene. The CDR3 runs to 15 residues. The chain's CDR3 is CASSQRSGGQETQYF. Written as DNA, the CDR3 is TGTGCCAGCAGCCAAAGGTCGGGAGGGCAAGAGACCCAGTACTTC.

This clonotype was recorded many times. V is TRBV20-1 and J is TRBJ2-7; 10 bases fit TRBD2. V lost 5 bases, J lost 6 bases, and 7 bases stayed unmatched. Per germline, CDR1 DFQATT and CDR2 SNEGSKA (reference sequence). This CDR3 contains 13 residues. This CDR3 reads CSAASGGEREQYF. In nucleotides, the CDR3 is TGCAGTGCTGCCAGCGGGGGGGAGCGCGAGCAGTACTTC.

The CDR3 here is CASSSPTGAEETQYF. DNA of the CDR3: TGTGCCAGCAGTTCCCCAACGGGGGCAGAAGAGACCCAGTACTTC. V and J are TRBV12-3 or TRBV12-4 and TRBJ2-5, with D perhaps being TRBD1 or TRBD2 (6 bases each). CDR3 size: 15 residues. The V and J ends lost 4 bases and 3 bases respectively, with 15 bases between them.

This clonotype was seen a handful of times. The chain combines TRBV6-5 with TRBJ2-1; D unresolved. Germline CDR1 reads MNHEY; CDR2 reads SVGAGI. CDR3 length: 14 residues. The V and J ends lost 0 bases and 7 bases respectively, with 10 bases between them. CDR3 nucleotide sequence: TGTGCCAGCAGTTACTCGAGGCACAAGAATGAGCAGTTCTTC. It translates to CASSYSRHKNEQFF.

This clonotype was seen repeatedly, ten times or more. The rearrangement uses TRBV12-3 or TRBV12-4 and TRBJ2-7; D could derive from TRBD1 or TRBD2 (5 bases each). Deletions cut 0 bases from V and 6 bases from J, with 6 bases between. This CDR3 spans 12 amino acids. CDR3 amino acids: CASSLAGGEQYF. The DNA for the CDR3 is TGTGCCAGCAGTTTAGCTGGGGGCGAGCAGTACTTC.

This clonotype was recorded at least ten times. The chain joins TRBV4-2 to TRBJ2-5, with a possible D match to TRBD2 (6 bases). Germline V gives CDR1 LGHNA, CDR2 YNFKEQ. The CDR3 extends over 15 amino acids. Trimming pared 2 bases from V and 1 base from J, leaving 11 bases between. The DNA of the CDR3 is TGTGCCAGCAGCCAATGGGGAGCGGGCCAAGAGACCCAGTACTTC. Its translation is CASSQWGAGQETQYF.

This clonotype has at least ten counts. V gene TRBV11-2 combines with J gene TRBJ2-7; D is uncertain. V dropped 5 bases and J dropped 3 bases, with 8 bases sitting between them. The CDR3 consists of 12 residues. Germline CDR1 and CDR2: SGHAT and FQNNGV. The DNA for the CDR3 is TGTGCCAGCAGCCAACTGAACTACGAGCAGTACTTC. Amino acid sequence: CASSQLNYEQYF.

The CDR3 spells CASSLVGRASQDTQYF. The CDR3 region has the DNA TGTGCCAGCAGCTTAGTCGGGAGGGCCTCTCAAGATACGCAGTATTTT. The chain is built from TRBV7-9 and TRBJ2-3; 8 bases map to TRBD2. Per the germline V gene, CDR1 is SEHNR and CDR2 is FQNEAQ (reference sequence). V lost 1 base, J lost 5 bases, and 8 bases stayed unmatched. The CDR3 is 16 residues long.

This chain joins TRBV18 and TRBJ2-7; TRBD1 matches at 9 bases. V dropped 6 bases and J dropped 3; count of bases not matched to a gene: 6. CDR1 KGHSH and CDR2 LQKENI come from the germline V gene. There are 14 residues in the CDR3. The CDR3 reads CASSSTGGNYEQYF. The DNA for the CDR3 is TGTGCCAGCTCCTCTACAGGGGGCAACTACGAGCAGTACTTC.

The chain joins TRBV5-6 to TRBJ2-7; 7 nucleotides agree with TRBD2. This CDR3 contains 14 residues. V lost 3 bases to trimming and J lost 4 bases; unmatched junction nucleotides: 7. CDR1 and CDR2 from the germline V gene are SGHDT and YYEEEE. The CDR3 sequence: CASSSTTSRYEQYF. In DNA form, the CDR3 reads TGTGCCAGCAGCTCCACGACTAGCAGATACGAGCAGTACTTC.